The rows below give T cell receptor beta chains drawn from one sample of a study of blood T cell repertoires in COVID-19. Assay used: immunoSEQ multiplex PCR; TCRdb lists only in-frame clones, some missing. The sample has 450,000 to 500,000 clones; 75% to 90% are singletons. The sample comprised PBMCs or T cells enriched from blood (not recorded which). The receptors were sampled from a woman aged 55-69 years who had recovered from COVID-19. The CDR3 runs from the conserved cysteine through the conserved F or W. D genes are given only for firm matches. Not every row has a clone size; where given, it reads once, few, many or a size class.

cdr3_length	clone_size	v_call	j_call	d_call	cdr3_nt	cdr3_aa
13	NA	TRBV30	TRBJ2-7	TRBD1	TGTGCCTGGAGTGTACAGGACAGGGGAGAGCAGTACTTC	CAWSVQDRGEQYF
14	NA	TRBV19	TRBJ2-3	TRBD1	TGTGCCAGTACCCCGGCAGGGGGCCAAGATACGCAGTATTTT	CASTPAGGQDTQYF
17	NA	TRBV5-1	TRBJ2-1	TRBD2	TGCGCCAGCAGCTCCAGCGGGGCGACTCTACATCTCGATGAGCAGTTCTTC	CASSSSGATLHLDEQFF
17	once	TRBV21-1	TRBJ1-2	NA	TGTGCCAGCAGCAAAGGGGTTGCAGGATCTTCAGGCTATGGCTACACCTTC	CASSKGVAGSSGYGYTF
14	NA	TRBV7-9	TRBJ1-1	NA	TGTGCCAGCAGTCCGGAGGGGCTGAACACTGAAGCTTTCTTT	CASSPEGLNTEAFF
15	NA	TRBV3-1/TRBV3-2	TRBJ1-2	NA	TGTGCCAGCAGCCGCCCTGATAGCGCTAACTATGGCTACACCTTC	CASSRPDSANYGYTF
15	NA	TRBV28	TRBJ1-5	NA	TGTGCCAGCAGGGAGGGGGGGTATAGCAATCAGCCCCAGCATTTT	CASREGGYSNQPQHF
16	NA	TRBV19	TRBJ1-2	NA	TGTGCCAGTAGTATGTCCAGGGAAGGGCTATACTATGGCTACACCTTC	CASSMSREGLYYGYTF
14	once	TRBV23-1	TRBJ1-1	NA	TGCGCCAGCAGTCAATATCGGGAGCCCCCTGAAGCTTTCTTT	CASSQYREPPEAFF
14	NA	TRBV5-4	TRBJ2-5	TRBD1	TGTGCCAGCAGCTTGTGGGGACAGCAAGAGACCCAGTACTTC	CASSLWGQQETQYF
15	NA	TRBV27	TRBJ1-5	TRBD1	TGTGCCAGCAGTCCCCAGGGGGCTCGAAATCAGCCCCAGCATTTT	CASSPQGARNQPQHF
10	once	TRBV20-1	TRBJ1-1	NA	TGCAGTGCACGGACAGTTGAAGCTTTCTTT	CSARTVEAFF
11	NA	TRBV5-6	TRBJ1-1	NA	TGTGCCAGCAGCTTGGGCGGTGAAGCTTTCTTT	CASSLGGEAFF
14	NA	TRBV6-9	TRBJ1-2	TRBD1	TGTGCCAGCAGTTCTAACAGGGGTAACTATGGCTACACCTTC	CASSSNRGNYGYTF
15	NA	TRBV10-3	TRBJ1-6	NA	TGTGCCATCAGTGAGGGTGGGGGCCCGAATTCACCCCTCCACTTT	CAISEGGGPNSPLHF
13	NA	TRBV25-1	TRBJ2-5	NA	TGTGCCACCCCTGTACAGGGTGACGAGACCCAGTACTTC	CATPVQGDETQYF
17	NA	TRBV28	TRBJ1-6	NA	TGTGCCAGCAGTTTATACGAACAGGGATCCTATAATTCACCCCTCCACTTT	CASSLYEQGSYNSPLHF
13	NA	TRBV5-1	TRBJ2-7	NA	TGCGCCAGCAGCTTTTCGGGTTCCTACGAGCAGTACTTC	CASSFSGSYEQYF
13	NA	TRBV11-2	TRBJ1-2	TRBD1	TGTGCCAGCAGCCCGGGACAGGGCTATGGCTACACCTTC	CASSPGQGYGYTF
13	NA	TRBV27	TRBJ1-6	TRBD1	TGTGCCAGCAGGGGGACAGGGGGATCACCCCTCCACTTT	CASRGTGGSPLHF
12	NA	TRBV5-1	TRBJ1-1	NA	TGCGCCAGCAGCCTTCAGCTAGGCGAAACTTTCTTT	CASSLQLGETFF
13	NA	TRBV6-5	TRBJ2-3	NA	TGTGCCAGCCACGGGGGGCTGCCAGATACGCAGTATTTT	CASHGGLPDTQYF
14	NA	TRBV6-4	TRBJ2-1	NA	TGTGCCAGCAGTGACCAGGGGGGCTACAATGAGCAGTTCTTC	CASSDQGGYNEQFF
16	NA	TRBV6-4	TRBJ2-3	TRBD2	TGTGCCAGCAGTGTCGTAGCGGGGGGGAGCACAGATACGCAGTATTTT	CASSVVAGGSTDTQYF
13	NA	TRBV28	TRBJ1-2	TRBD1	TGTGCCAGCAGTCTGACAGGGGGGTATGGCTACACCTTC	CASSLTGGYGYTF
13	NA	TRBV24-1	TRBJ1-5	NA	TGTGCCACCAGGGGAGGTCTAAAGGGGCCCCAGCATTTT	CATRGGLKGPQHF
14	NA	TRBV19	TRBJ1-4	NA	TGTGCCAGTAGTATAGGAGGGCTCGGTGAAAAACTGTTTTTT	CASSIGGLGEKLFF
15	NA	TRBV5-3	TRBJ2-3	TRBD1	TGTGCCAGAAGCCTAGAGACAGGGTCCACAGATACGCAGTATTTT	CARSLETGSTDTQYF
13	NA	TRBV28	TRBJ1-2	NA	TGTGCCAGCAGTTTAGTGGCGGGCCTAGGCTACACCTTC	CASSLVAGLGYTF
15	NA	TRBV4-1	TRBJ1-5	NA	TGCGCCAGCAGCCAAACCTGGACGGGAAATCAGCCCCAGCATTTT	CASSQTWTGNQPQHF
12	NA	TRBV6-6	TRBJ2-7	NA	TGTGCCAGCAGGTTTCGAGTTAACGAGCAGTACTTC	CASRFRVNEQYF
16	once	TRBV14	TRBJ2-1	NA	TGTGCCAGCAGCCAAGAACGAGTAGTGGGCGCCACAGAGCAGTTCTTC	CASSQERVVGATEQFF
15	NA	TRBV2	TRBJ2-7	TRBD1	TGTGCCAGCAGTGGGGGACAGGGCGCAGGGCTCGAGCAGTACTTC	CASSGGQGAGLEQYF
15	NA	TRBV6-5	TRBJ1-2	NA	TGTGCCAGCAGTCCCTCACCGACAGCTGCTTATGGCTACACCTTC	CASSPSPTAAYGYTF
15	few	TRBV24-1	TRBJ1-5	TRBD1	TGTGCCACCAGTGATGGGACAGGGGTTATTCAGCCCCAGCATTTT	CATSDGTGVIQPQHF
12	NA	TRBV3-1/TRBV3-2	TRBJ1-2	TRBD1	TGTGCCAGCAGCAGGACAGGGTTGGGCTACACCTTC	CASSRTGLGYTF
15	NA	TRBV7-2	TRBJ2-3	NA	TGTGCCAGCAGCTTAAATCCTAGCTCCCCAGATACGCAGTATTTT	CASSLNPSSPDTQYF
16	NA	TRBV27	TRBJ1-4	TRBD1	TGTGCCAGCAGTTCCCTCCTACAGGGGGAGGGTGAAAAACTGTTTTTT	CASSSLLQGEGEKLFF
15	NA	TRBV2	TRBJ2-3	TRBD1	TGTGCCAGCACCAGCGGACAGGGACGAACAGATACGCAGTATTTT	CASTSGQGRTDTQYF
13	many	TRBV24-1	TRBJ1-3	NA	TGTGCCACCAGGCCTTCCCAAGGGGGCACCATATATTTT	CATRPSQGGTIYF
14	once	TRBV5-8	TRBJ2-3	TRBD1	TGTGCCAGCAGCGTAGCAGAACAGGGGCATACGCAGTATTTT	CASSVAEQGHTQYF
16	NA	TRBV27	TRBJ1-4	TRBD1	TGTGCCAGCAGTCCCTGGGACAGGGGGCACAGTGAAAAACTGTTTTTT	CASSPWDRGHSEKLFF
11	NA	TRBV6-6	TRBJ1-3	NA	TGTGCCAGCAGCCCGAGAAGCACCATATATTTT	CASSPRSTIYF
18	NA	TRBV19	TRBJ1-6	TRBD1	TGTGCCAGTAGTCGACAGGGGTATATTGGTCTGTATAATTCACCCCTCCACTTT	CASSRQGYIGLYNSPLHF
15	NA	TRBV5-5	TRBJ2-1	TRBD1	TGTGCCAGCAGCCAAAACAGGGGGCCGGGGGATGAGCAGTTCTTC	CASSQNRGPGDEQFF
16	NA	TRBV19	TRBJ2-6	TRBD1	TGTGCCAGTAGTTTGACAGGGTTAGTCTGGGCCAACGTCCTGACTTTC	CASSLTGLVWANVLTF
15	NA	TRBV9	TRBJ2-1	NA	TGTGCCAGCAGCGTATCCCCCCGCTCAGACAATGAGCAGTTCTTC	CASSVSPRSDNEQFF
14	NA	TRBV3-1/TRBV3-2	TRBJ1-2	NA	TGTGCCAGCAGCCAGCCAGGGCAAGATTATGGCTACACCTTC	CASSQPGQDYGYTF
13	once	TRBV19	TRBJ2-7	NA	TGTGCCAGTAGTATAGGGACACGCTACGAGCAGTACTTC	CASSIGTRYEQYF
14	NA	TRBV9	TRBJ1-6	NA	TGTGCCAGCAGCCCAGATGGCGGGGATTCACCCCTCCACTTT	CASSPDGGDSPLHF
15	NA	TRBV2	TRBJ1-5	TRBD1	TGTGCCAGCAGTGCGACAGGGAATATTAATCAGCCCCAGCATTTT	CASSATGNINQPQHF
15	NA	TRBV7-2	TRBJ2-5	TRBD1	TGTGCCAGCAGCTTAACCGGGACAGGGGTAGAGACCCAGTACTTC	CASSLTGTGVETQYF
13	NA	TRBV11-3	TRBJ1-1	NA	TGTGCCAGCAGCTCCCCCGGGGACACTGAAGCTTTCTTT	CASSSPGDTEAFF
15	NA	TRBV3-1/TRBV3-2	TRBJ2-5	TRBD2	TGTGCCAGCACCATCGGACTAGCGGACCAAGAGACCCAGTACTTC	CASTIGLADQETQYF
18	NA	TRBV12-2	TRBJ2-3	NA	TGTGCAAGTCGCTCAAAATGCAGGGCAAAGGACCCCACAGATACGCAGTATTTT	CASRSKCRAKDPTDTQYF
17	NA	TRBV12-5	TRBJ1-6	TRBD1	TGTGCTAGTGGGTTCGGGACAGGCAGCTCCTATAATTCACCCCTCCACTTT	CASGFGTGSSYNSPLHF
16	NA	TRBV11-3	TRBJ2-3	NA	TGTGCCAGCAGCTTAGGGCTTGACAGCCTCACAGATACGCAGTATTTT	CASSLGLDSLTDTQYF